This TCR beta chain was recovered during a study of CD8 T cells in Susac syndrome. CD8+ and CD4+ blood T cells underwent TCR beta sequencing. The multiple sclerosis controls were treatment-naive patients affected by stable or active relapsing-remitting disease. While CD8+ and CD4+ T cells were isolated negatively, TEMRA cells were enriched by FACS. Random-hexamer reverse transcription was applied to about 0.5 to 1 ug RNA. TCR beta CDR3 was amplified by immunoSEQ covering 54 Vbeta and 13 Jbeta. TCRdb processed the immunoSEQ multiplex PCR reads anew with MiXCR; each CDR3 protein has one entry. This sample carries about 150,000 distinct CDR3 sequences, 90% to 95% of them seen once, and the ten largest clones take over 0.2%. The germline V gene has CDR1 SGHDT and CDR2 YYEEEE. With 1 base removed from V and 4 bases from J, the gap between germline ends came to 6 bases. This CDR3 spans 13 amino acids. The table lists this clonotype with a count of one.

The receptor was isolated from a human donor with multiple sclerosis. The sample taken for sequencing was CD8+ T cells from PBMCs. The rearrangement uses TRBV5-6 and TRBJ2-1, with D tentatively TRBD2 (5 bases). The CDR3 sequence: CASSLWTYNEQFF. CDR3 sequence (DNA): TGTGCCAGCAGCTTGTGGACTTACAATGAGCAGTTCTTC. The full variable domain, with the rest looked up from reference TRBV5-6 and TRBJ2-1, is DAGVTQSPTHLIKTRGQQVTLRCSPKSGHDTVSWYQQALGQGPQFIFQYYEEEERQRGNFPDRFSGHQFPNYSSELNVNALLLGDSALYLCASSLWTYNEQFFGPGTRLTVL.